This TCR beta chain was retrieved from a study of cytomegalovirus exposure and HLA in healthy donors (dated by TCRdb to 2015 to 2018). Background on the whole study: According to an earlier analysis of a few hundred of the donors, 200 million or so T cells yielded approximately 120 million unique TCR beta sequences and approximately 300 Gb of sequence data. An early release covering around 630 HLA-typed donors comprised about 310 gigabases of sequencing data and about 90 million unique TCR sequences. The genetic ancestry cluster associated with self-reported Caucasian donors included 81% of the 398 genotyped donors. The aim of the study was to test whether cataloging public T cell receptors could identify signatures of past pathogen exposure. The T cell repertoires of around 730 subjects were profiled by immunosequencing and related to cytomegalovirus serostatus. Along with the roughly 610-subject first cohort, a separate validation cohort of 120 different subjects was used. High-throughput TCR immunosequencing, statistical association of individual TCRs with disease status, and machine learning were combined to predict cytomegalovirus infection status. A later analysis re-analyzed previously published TCR beta repertoires from several hundred donors and added high-resolution HLA genotyping to study TCR occurrence patterns. The later analysis used no new phenotypic data to find candidate immune exposures, relying instead on TCR beta sequences and their occurrence across donors. To decide whether each TCR beta V gene segment behaved as functional or pseudogenic, an earlier analysis of several hundred of the donors relied on high-throughput TCR beta sequencing. Donor age, sex, ethnicity and CMV serostatus were compiled alongside the repertoire data. Genome-wide SNP genotypes for about 60% of the 666 donors were used in a later genetic analysis, which treated that subset as a discovery cohort. Every repertoire in the discovery cohort had been generated on one and the same sequencing platform. HLA typing covered class I and class II loci at four-digit resolution. The number of donors typed differed by locus, with roughly 629-640 for A, B, C, DRB1 and DQB1, roughly 520 for DQA1, 600 to 610 for DPA1, and 450 to 480 for DPB1. Several DR-DQ haplotypes were treated as single units for association and clustering because of strong linkage in the cohort. Among 350 to 400 genotyped donors of the cohort, an average of around 240,000 unique TCR beta nucleotide sequences were sequenced per donor, roughly 18% of them non-productive.

What the research found in general, with its limitations: In a later analysis, the rate of TCR association differed among HLA loci, with DRB1 alleles having the most associated TCRs and HLA-C alleles having the fewest. While some public TCRs were present in many individuals, most TCR sequences turned up only very rarely across donors. Broadly in line with IMGT annotations, most TCR beta V segments showed up in productive rearrangements about 87% or about 30% of the time in an earlier analysis of several hundred of the donors. The presence/absence analyses assumed that sequencing depth was roughly uniform across donors, and that assumption may not be true. According to a later genetic analysis, donors in an Asian-associated ancestry cluster had fewer N-insertions in productive TCRs than the roughly 700-donor mean. Only TCR beta chains were sequenced in this cohort, and the absence of alpha or paired-chain data limited detectable features. A further reported finding was that TCR beta sequences accurately predicted the HLA-A and HLA-B alleles for most subjects in the first cohort. Three of the identified cytomegalovirus-associated TCR beta chains were confirmed in vitro to be specific for cytomegalovirus antigens. For the cohort, immune exposure information was limited to CMV serostatus. At a false discovery rate of 0.05, a later analysis linked 16,951 TCR beta sequences to specific HLA alleles. A later analysis found that most CMV-associated TCR beta chains appeared HLA-restricted, with HLA associations seemingly driven largely by CMV exposure. The study gave a list of more than 150 TCR beta chains associated with cytomegalovirus. V-gene and J-gene trimming of TCR beta chains was associated with a missense DCLRE1C variant in a later genetic analysis, and the association was replicated in an independent cohort. According to a later analysis, parvovirus B19, influenza, CMV and Epstein-Barr virus appeared linked to several top co-occurrence clusters. Some IMGT-functional V segments, including TRBV6-2 and TRBV6-3, could not be told apart with the 87-base-pair reads, so those segments were excluded. In both the original and validation cohorts, the classifier was reported to diagnose cytomegalovirus status with high specificity and sensitivity. The sequencing pipeline was judged likely to have produced a cluster of highly shared sequence variants as a technical artifact. When HLA alleles, especially DR and DQ, strongly co-occurred, TCR associations were difficult to assign to individual alleles. HLA typing was unavailable for some donors at each locus, so association tests used only the typed subset. Linkage disequilibrium might explain the correlated functional status among segregating V segments, but an unknown experimental factor could not be excluded. The authors suggested that the approach could potentially be extended to other disease states and immunological phenotypes. A later analysis found that HLA-associated TCR beta chains were more clonally expanded and had lower generation probabilities than equally common non-associated chains. The earlier analysis of 587 of the donors excluded 15 to 20 rarely observed V segments, including chromosome 9 orphons, because counts were too low.

The method was the immunoSEQ multiplex PCR assay. For the multiplex PCR, a mixture combining 60 forward primers for TCR Vbeta segments and 13 reverse primers for TCR Jbeta segments was used. The CDR3 region of rearranged TCR beta genes was amplified from genomic DNA with a multiplex PCR assay. The amplified TCR beta libraries were sequenced on the Illumina HiSeq System as 87-base-pair reads. Per the source publication's procedure: A later analysis counted approximately 76 million unique TCR beta chains across the 666 repertoires, and some 12 million of these chains were shared by at least two donors. Raw reads were error-corrected and collapsed into unique sequences with a nearest-neighbor algorithm that merged closely related sequences to remove PCR and sequencing errors. To assign V, D and J gene segments, CDR3 sequences were aligned to IMGT reference sequences. For a sequence to be retained, a match of at least six nucleotides was required to both a V gene segment and a J gene segment. A rearrangement counted as productive if the CDR3 had no stop codons and remained in frame with V and J, and every other rearrangement counted as non-productive. CDR3 was defined according to IMGT convention as the region running from the second conserved V-encoded cysteine to the conserved J-encoded phenylalanine. The earlier analysis of some 540 of the donors excluded any sequence lacking an unambiguous match to a single V gene segment. In an earlier analysis of several hundred of the donors, V segments were called functional above 56.7% productive rearrangements and were called segregating when the between-donor standard deviation exceeded 5%. A statistical classification framework was built for diagnosing cytomegalovirus status from the catalog of TCR beta chain sequences. V and J gene assignment, in a later analysis, came from comparing TCR nucleotide sequences with IMGT/GENE-DB human TR gene sequences. The TCRdist pipeline was used in a later analysis to assign CDR3 sequences and most-parsimonious VDJ recombination scenarios. In a later analysis, each TCR beta chain was defined by its CDR3 amino acid sequence together with its V-gene family, and reads lacking a unique V-gene family were excluded. A later analysis removed 592 highly shared, low-generation-probability nucleotide sequences to deal with suspected cross-contamination and a sequencing artifact. In a later analysis, a clonal expansion index was calculated for each public chain from normalized within-repertoire ranks of inferred template counts. In a later analysis, generation probabilities were computed with a VDJ recombination model fitted to out-of-frame rearrangements, and the resulting probabilities were checked against IGoR. A later analysis scored TCR-TCR, TCR-HLA and TCR-CMV co-occurrence with hypergeometric tests, applying a repertoire-size bias correction to TCR pairs. False discovery rates were estimated in a later analysis by permuting HLA or CMV assignments 20 times. In a later analysis, co-occurring TCRs were grouped using DBSCAN, and TCRdist sequence similarity was added for clustering within HLA-allele-positive subsets. Repertoires with fewer than 30,000 or more than 120,000 public chains were left out of co-occurrence clustering, as were a few repertoires with anomalous nucleotide sharing. TCRdb limited this immuneACCESS table to in-frame rearrangements with V and J called. A share of clones is missing; checked studies link under half to unresolved V genes, and the rest is unexplained. That table gives V, J and clone size, and the DNA gave D and trimming. In all, the sample holds 100,000 to 150,000 clones, and roughly 9% of those were seen once. The top ten hold approximately 6.4% of the sample.

The cohort was made up of roughly 670 healthy bone marrow donors. All cohort members were sampled while nominally healthy, although unrecorded immune exposures were likely present. The donor tested CMV seropositive and was one of the 289 seropositive cohort members. A peripheral blood sample was provided by each donor, and peripheral blood mononuclear cells were used for TCR beta sequencing. The Qiagen DNeasy Blood Extraction Kit was used to extract genomic DNA from the blood cell samples. The CDR1 and CDR2 encoded by the germline V gene are MDHEN and SYDVKM. The CDR3 measures 14 amino acids from cysteine to phenylalanine. Just CDR3 DNA is preserved here, 42 bases in frame from base 1. V is cut by 7 bases and J by 0 bases, and the space between the germline ends is 13 bases. The table lists this clone with a few counts. The antigen this receptor binds is unknown. Nothing much larger sits one base from this clone, and base qualities are not available.

This TCR was sampled from a woman aged 35 to 49 in good health and CMV-seropositive. The chain links TRBV28 with TRBJ2-7, with TRBD2 tentatively as D gene (5 bases match). Sequencing was performed on PBMCs. The CDR3 loop reads CASIMDWSSYEQYF. The DNA sequence is given as TGTGCCAGCATTATGGACTGGAGCTCCTACGAGCAGTACTTC.